This is a list of T cell receptor beta chains from one sample in a study of T-cell reconstitution after alpha-beta-depleted transplantation in children. TCRdb re-derived calls from the PCR reads in MiXCR, one entry per CDR3 protein. The sample includes over 80,000 distinct CDR3 sequences, about a quarter seen only once; the top ten take over 20%. Sequencing was performed on PBMCs, taken before TCRalphabeta/CD19-depleted stem cell transplant. The source is a boy between 2 and 10 years old with acute lymphoblastic leukemia, due to receive a stem cell transplant. Both conserved end residues are part of each CDR3. D genes are given only for firm matches. The size of a clone is reported for some rows only, either as once, few or many, or as a class for expanded clones.

j_gene,abundance,v_gene,d_gene,CDR3nt,CDR3aa
TRBJ2-6,few,TRBV15,.,TGTGCCACCAGCAGAGATCCGTTGGGCGAAACTGGGGCCAACGTCCTGACTTTC,CATSRDPLGETGANVLTF
TRBJ2-1,few,TRBV5-1,TRBD2,TGCGCCAGCAGCTTGAGAACTAGCGTATACAATGAGCAGTTCTTC,CASSLRTSVYNEQFF
TRBJ2-1,.,TRBV20-1,.,TGCAGTGCCTACGACTACAGCTCCTACAATGAGCAGTTCTTC,CSAYDYSSYNEQFF
TRBJ1-2,.,TRBV28,.,TGTGCCAGCAGCTCCTCTGGTTTGGGGAACTATGGCTACACCTTC,CASSSSGLGNYGYTF
TRBJ2-1,.,TRBV20-1,TRBD2,TGCAGTGCCAGGGGACTAGCGGAGTTCAGTGAGCAGTTCTTC,CSARGLAEFSEQFF
TRBJ2-3,many,TRBV12-3/TRBV12-4,TRBD2,TGTGCCAGCAGTTTGACTAGCGGGCAGGATACGCAGTATTTT,CASSLTSGQDTQYF
TRBJ2-1,few,TRBV29-1,TRBD2,TGCAGCGTTGATCCCCAGCGGGGCTACAATGAGCAGTTCTTC,CSVDPQRGYNEQFF
TRBJ1-5,.,TRBV30,.,TGTGCCTGGAGTTTCCCGCTCCCCAATCAGCCCCAGCATTTT,CAWSFPLPNQPQHF
TRBJ2-1,.,TRBV7-2,.,TGTGCCAGCGGTAGGGACTCCGTGGGGGAGCAGTTCTTC,CASGRDSVGEQFF
TRBJ2-3,few,TRBV18,.,TGTGCCAGCTCACCACCAGGGGGAACAGATACGCAGTATTTT,CASSPPGGTDTQYF
TRBJ1-2,few,TRBV29-1,.,TGCAGCGTTACGTTTTGGGCAGTGGACTATGGCTACACCTTC,CSVTFWAVDYGYTF
TRBJ2-1,medium-sized,TRBV5-1,.,TGCGCCAGCAGCTTGGGGAGCCAGGGGAATGAGCAGTTCTTC,CASSLGSQGNEQFF
TRBJ2-7,few,TRBV7-2,TRBD2,TGTGCCAGCAGCTTAAAAGCCGGGAGGGGCCACTCCTACGAGCAGTACTTC,CASSLKAGRGHSYEQYF
TRBJ2-1,few,TRBV7-3,TRBD1,TGTGCCAGCAGCCACAGGGACAGTAGGGGCAATGAGCAGTTCTTC,CASSHRDSRGNEQFF
TRBJ1-1,few,TRBV6-2/TRBV6-3,.,TGTGCCAGCAGTTTAGGGGAAAGGACTGAAGCTTTCTTT,CASSLGERTEAFF
TRBJ1-6,few,TRBV7-8,.,TGTGCCAGCAGCCGGACGGTGAAGGATTCACCCCTCCACTTT,CASSRTVKDSPLHF
TRBJ2-3,.,TRBV5-5,.,TGTGCCAGCAGCTTGCCCCCACGGAAGGCCACAGATACGCAGTATTTT,CASSLPPRKATDTQYF